This entry describes one T cell receptor beta chain. This sample was included in a study of CD8 T cells in ankylosing spondylitis. TCRdb re-called the 5' RACE reads with MiXCR, one entry per CDR3 protein. The table records hundreds of thousands of distinct CDR3 sequences, roughly 26% of them present only once. The J segment lost 6 bases and the V segment lost 2 bases, leaving 4 bases of the junction unmatched. The CDR3 length is 13 residues. Germline lookup yields CDR1 DFQATT and CDR2 SNEGSKA (reference sequence). The chain combines TRBV20-1 with TRBJ2-7, with TRBD2 matching over 10 bases. Sequences were obtained from blood, either unsorted or a sorted T cell fraction (not recorded which). This TCR came from a male donor with ankylosing spondylitis or in good health (not recorded which). The CDR3, as DNA: TGCAGTGCTAGACTAGCGGGAGCGGCCGAGCAGTACTTC. This sequence encodes CSARLAGAAEQYF.